The rows below give T cell receptor beta chains drawn from one sample of a study of T cells after yellow fever vaccination. TCRdb processed the 5' RACE reads anew with MiXCR; each CDR3 protein has one entry. The sample records approximately 300,000 distinct CDR3 sequences, 10% to 15% being singletons. The source material was CD4+ T cells sorted from PBMCs, sampled 45 days after the yellow fever booster vaccination. These receptors originate from a young man who received the YFV17D yellow fever vaccine. The conserved cysteine and the conserved F or W are not part of the CDR3 here. Each record gives: V gene, CDR3 protein.

v_call: TRBV10-3; cdr3_aa: AISEGAGELEQY
v_call: TRBV5-6; cdr3_aa: ASSLRTGRYQPQH
v_call: TRBV5-1; cdr3_aa: ASSLSTNAEKLF
v_call: TRBV20-1; cdr3_aa: SAHEDNLNTEAF
v_call: TRBV14; cdr3_aa: ASSQSPGTNEQF
v_call: TRBV6-1; cdr3_aa: ASSEALRGLLANTGELF
v_call: TRBV5-4; cdr3_aa: ASSIRQGAPEQY
v_call: TRBV28; cdr3_aa: ASSFPVSQPQH
v_call: TRBV12-3/TRBV12-4; cdr3_aa: ASSFQREMF
v_call: TRBV7-6; cdr3_aa: ASSPIVRDRGPNNSPLH
v_call: TRBV12-3/TRBV12-4; cdr3_aa: ASSFGQNTEAF
v_call: TRBV11-2; cdr3_aa: ASSLNQIANTGELF
v_call: TRBV5-6; cdr3_aa: ASSLGQGGYEQY
v_call: TRBV7-8; cdr3_aa: ASSFLRNIQY
v_call: TRBV7-2; cdr3_aa: ASSTQLAGYNEQF
v_call: TRBV10-2; cdr3_aa: ASRELAEKETKY
v_call: TRBV5-1; cdr3_aa: ASSLTLGEETQY